This TCR beta chain was retrieved from a study of CD8 T cells in ankylosing spondylitis. Study-level points and caveats: The study looked at matched synovial fluid samples from ankylosing spondylitis patients. Disease-linked clones were reported to be significantly enriched there. There was a TCR beta motif, made of fewer than 10 highly homologous variants, that appeared characteristic of ankylosing spondylitis blood.

A word on this clonotype: Its antigen is not known.

The TCR beta libraries were generated through quantitative 5'-RACE incorporating molecular barcodes. TCRdb passed the 5' RACE reads through MiXCR, listing each CDR3 protein once. The repertoire has about 310,000 distinct CDR3 sequences, less than 25% of them found once; the top ten carry roughly 4%. The CDR3 contains 16 residues. V was shortened by 3 bases and J by 10 bases, with 19 bases between the two germline ends. The germline V gene has CDR1 SGHAT and CDR2 FQNNGV. The sequence was obtained from a female donor with ankylosing spondylitis or in good health (not recorded which). The V and J genes are TRBV11-2 and TRBJ1-6, with D perhaps matching TRBD1 (6 bases). Sequencing used blood, either unsorted or a sorted T cell fraction (not recorded which). The chain's CDR3 is CASSLRGARVGSPLHF. The CDR3 region has the DNA TGTGCCAGCAGCTTGAGGGGGGCGCGTGTCGGATCACCCCTCCACTTT.